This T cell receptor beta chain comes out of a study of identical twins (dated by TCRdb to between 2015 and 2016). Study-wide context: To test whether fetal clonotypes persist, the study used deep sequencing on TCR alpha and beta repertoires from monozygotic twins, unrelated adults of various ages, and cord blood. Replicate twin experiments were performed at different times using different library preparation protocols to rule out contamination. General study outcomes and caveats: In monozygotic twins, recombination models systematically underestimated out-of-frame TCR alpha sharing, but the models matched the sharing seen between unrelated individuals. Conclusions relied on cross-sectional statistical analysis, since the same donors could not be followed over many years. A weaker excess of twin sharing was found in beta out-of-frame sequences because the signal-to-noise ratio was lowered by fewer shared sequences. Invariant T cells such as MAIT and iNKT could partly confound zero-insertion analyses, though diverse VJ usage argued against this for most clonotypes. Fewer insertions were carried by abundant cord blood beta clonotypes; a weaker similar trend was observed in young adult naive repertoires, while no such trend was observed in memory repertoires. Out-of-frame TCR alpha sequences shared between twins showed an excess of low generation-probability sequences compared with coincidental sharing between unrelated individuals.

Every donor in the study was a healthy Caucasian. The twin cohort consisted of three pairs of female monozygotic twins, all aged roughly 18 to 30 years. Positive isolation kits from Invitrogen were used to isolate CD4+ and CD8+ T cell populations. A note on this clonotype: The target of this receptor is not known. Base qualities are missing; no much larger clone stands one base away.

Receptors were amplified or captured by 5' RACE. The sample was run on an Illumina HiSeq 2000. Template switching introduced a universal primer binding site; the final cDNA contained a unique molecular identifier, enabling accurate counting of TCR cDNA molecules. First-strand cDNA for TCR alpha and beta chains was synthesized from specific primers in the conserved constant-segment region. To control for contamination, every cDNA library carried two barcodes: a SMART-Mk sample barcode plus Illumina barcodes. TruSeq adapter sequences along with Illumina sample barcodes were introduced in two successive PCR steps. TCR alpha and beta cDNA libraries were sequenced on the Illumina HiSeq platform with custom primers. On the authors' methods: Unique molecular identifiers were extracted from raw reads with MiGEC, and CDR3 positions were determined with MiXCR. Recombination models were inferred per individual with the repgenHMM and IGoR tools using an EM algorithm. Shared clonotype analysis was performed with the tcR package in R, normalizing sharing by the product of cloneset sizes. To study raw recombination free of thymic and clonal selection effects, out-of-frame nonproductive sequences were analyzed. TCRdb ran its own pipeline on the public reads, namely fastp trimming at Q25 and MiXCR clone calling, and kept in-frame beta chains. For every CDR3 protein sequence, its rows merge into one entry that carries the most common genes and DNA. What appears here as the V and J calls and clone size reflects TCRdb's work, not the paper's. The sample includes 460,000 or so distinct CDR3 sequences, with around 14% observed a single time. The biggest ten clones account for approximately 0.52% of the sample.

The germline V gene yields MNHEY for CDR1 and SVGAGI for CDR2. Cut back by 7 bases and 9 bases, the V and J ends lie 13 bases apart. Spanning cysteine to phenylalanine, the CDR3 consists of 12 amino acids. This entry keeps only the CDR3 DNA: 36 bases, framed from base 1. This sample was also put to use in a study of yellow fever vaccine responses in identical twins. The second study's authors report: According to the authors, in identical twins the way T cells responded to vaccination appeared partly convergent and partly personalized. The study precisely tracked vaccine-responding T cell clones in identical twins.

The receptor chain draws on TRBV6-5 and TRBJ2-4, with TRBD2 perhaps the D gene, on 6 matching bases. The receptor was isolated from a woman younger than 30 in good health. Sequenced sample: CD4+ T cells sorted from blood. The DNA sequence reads TGTGCCAGCACCTCACCCGGGGGCATTCAGTACTTC. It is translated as CASTSPGGIQYF.